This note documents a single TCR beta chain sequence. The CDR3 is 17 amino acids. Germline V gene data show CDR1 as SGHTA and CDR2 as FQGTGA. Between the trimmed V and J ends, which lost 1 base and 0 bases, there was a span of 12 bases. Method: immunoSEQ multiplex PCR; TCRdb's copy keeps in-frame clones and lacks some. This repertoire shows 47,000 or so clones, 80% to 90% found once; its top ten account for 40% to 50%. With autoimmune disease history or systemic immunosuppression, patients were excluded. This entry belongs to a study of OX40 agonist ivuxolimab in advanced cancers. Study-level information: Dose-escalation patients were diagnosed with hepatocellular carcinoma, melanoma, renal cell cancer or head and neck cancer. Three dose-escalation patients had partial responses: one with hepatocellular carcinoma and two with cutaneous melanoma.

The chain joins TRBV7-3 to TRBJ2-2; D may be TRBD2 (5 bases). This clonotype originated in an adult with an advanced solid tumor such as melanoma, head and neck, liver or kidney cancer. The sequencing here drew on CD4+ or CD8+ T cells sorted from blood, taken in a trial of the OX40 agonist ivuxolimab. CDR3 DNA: TGTGCCAGCAGCTTAATCGTGGCGGGTACGAACACCGGGGAGCTGTTTTTT. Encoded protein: CASSLIVAGTNTGELFF. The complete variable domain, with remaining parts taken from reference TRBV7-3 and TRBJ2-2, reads GAGVSQTPSNKVTEKGKYVELRCDPISGHTALYWYRQSLGQGPEFLIYFQGTGAADDSGLPNDRFFAVRPEGSVSTLKIQRTERGDSAVYLCASSLIVAGTNTGELFFGEGSRLTVL.